The rows below give T cell receptor beta chains drawn from one sample of a study of T-cell reconstitution after alpha-beta-depleted transplantation in children. TCRdb re-called the PCR reads with MiXCR, one entry per CDR3 protein. The sample includes just over 950,000 distinct CDR3 sequences, about 31% of them seen just once. The specimen was PBMCs, mostly from graft donor cells, collected 360 days after TCRalphabeta/CD19-depleted stem cell transplant. These receptors were taken from a boy in the first two years of life who had a stem cell transplant for SCID, so the T cells may come from the graft donor. Each CDR3 is given without its conserved first and last residue. A clone size is listed for some rows: how often the clone was seen (once, few, many), or a class if it is expanded.

>few|TRBJ2-2|TRBV11-1
ASSPLNPGAGTGELF
>few|TRBJ2-3|TRBV4-2
ASSQDPSGFPDTQY
>few|TRBJ2-3|TRBV2
ASSSRDPQY
>NA|TRBJ2-1|TRBV11-2
ASSSGGQGGGNEQF
>few|TRBJ2-7|TRBV20-1
SAREGGERAYEQY
>NA|TRBJ1-2|TRBV5-1
ASSSGQGARGYT
>once|TRBJ2-3|TRBV6-1
ASSEVGRGAQY
>many|TRBJ2-3|TRBV2
ASSLGVDTDTQY
>few|TRBJ1-5|TRBV7-6
ASSLESGNQPQH
>few|TRBJ2-3|TRBV5-6
ASSLVGKGTDTQY
>few|TRBJ1-1|TRBV6-1
ASGPYPGPSTMNTEAF
>NA|TRBJ2-5|TRBV4-2
ASSQEAGGSETQY
>few|TRBJ2-7|TRBV7-9
ASSLIHEQY